This T cell receptor beta chain was documented in a study of blood T cell repertoires in COVID-19. Study-wide context: PBMCs, B-cell-depleted T cells, or T cells were the source of the cDNA or gDNA that made up the material.

Sequencing was performed with immunoSEQ multiplex PCR; in TCRdb, only in-frame clones are kept and a portion is missing. Of 150,000 to 180,000 clones in the sample, 80% to 90% are singletons; the top ten hold nearly 10%. V shed 1 base and J 11 bases; nucleotides not matched to a gene: 7. Germline V gene data show CDR1 as LGHDT and CDR2 as YNNKEL (reference sequence). The CDR3 is made up of 13 amino acids. This chain uses TRBV3-1 (or the pseudogene TRBV3-2) with TRBJ1-1; the match to TRBD1 covers 7 bases. Sequenced sample: peripheral blood. This sequence was found in a woman aged 45-65 years with acute or convalescent COVID-19. CDR3 protein: CASSQGGGWGAFF. DNA for the CDR3: TGTGCCAGCAGCCAAGGAGGGGGCTGGGGGGCTTTCTTT.